These 11 T cell receptor beta chains were sequenced from one sample in a study of T cells after yellow fever vaccination (dated by TCRdb to the late 2010s). The protocol used for the library was 5' RACE. The sequencing machine was an Illumina NovaSeq 6000. Starting from the raw public reads, TCRdb applied fastp trimming at Q25, assembled clones with MiXCR and retained in-frame beta chains. Duplicate CDR3 protein sequences are folded into a single record with the most common DNA and genes. The sample contains just over 300,000 distinct CDR3 sequences, 3% to 4.5% of them found a single time. The ten largest account for roughly a quarter of the sample. According to the study, the label for this sample's treatment or condition signals: live attenuated yellow fever vaccine strain. The source material was PBMCs, sampled on the day of the yellow fever booster vaccination. All receptors come from a man younger than 35 who received the YFV17D yellow fever vaccine.

This clonotype occurred a few times. The V gene is TRBV7-6, the J gene TRBJ2-2; no clear D. The CDR3 has 13 residues. V was trimmed by 5 bases and J by 7 bases, leaving 11 bases between them. CDR1 is SGHVS, CDR2 FNYEAQ, per germline. The CDR3 DNA reads as TGTGCCAGCAGCAGGGCCAAGGACGGGGAGCTGTTTTTT. Amino acids: CASSRAKDGELFF.

Ten or more counts support this clonotype. The J gene is TRBJ2-1, the V gene TRBV3-1; TRBD2 matches 7 bases. The CDR3 runs 18 residues. Trimming at V came to 0 bases and at J to 6 bases, leaving 14 bases not matched to a gene. Germline CDR1 is LGHDT and CDR2 is YNNKEL (reference sequence). The CDR3 reads CASSQDPDVPPGGNEQFF. The CDR3 DNA is TGTGCCAGCAGCCAAGACCCGGACGTCCCGCCGGGGGGCAATGAGCAGTTCTTC.

This clonotype was seen a handful of times. The V gene is TRBV7-8, the J gene TRBJ2-1, with 9 bases matching TRBD1. Trimming at V came to 5 bases and at J to 3 bases, leaving 5 bases not matched to a gene. The CDR3 has 15 amino acids. Germline loops: CDR1 SGHVS, CDR2 FQNEAQ. In DNA, the CDR3 is TGTGCCAGCAGCCCTACAGGGGGCTACTACAATGAGCAGTTCTTC. Encoded protein: CASSPTGGYYNEQFF.

This clonotype was recorded many times. The chain has TRBV3-1 and TRBJ2-1; D not resolved. CDR1 is LGHDT and CDR2 is YNNKEL in the germline V gene (reference sequence). V gave up 0 bases and J gave up 7 bases, with 13 bases separating them. The CDR3 contains 15 residues. In DNA form, the CDR3 reads TGTGCCAGCAGCCAAGATCCCCTTAATGTGAATGAGCAGTTCTTC. Protein product: CASSQDPLNVNEQFF.

This clonotype occurred many times. The V gene is TRBV4-1, the J gene TRBJ1-5; D is ambiguous. The V end lost 0 bases, the J end lost 4 bases, and 10 bases lay between the germline ends. The CDR3 runs 15 residues. Germline loops: CDR1 MGHRA, CDR2 YSYEKL. The CDR3 is CASSQEFGANQPQHF. The CDR3 DNA is TGCGCCAGCAGCCAAGAGTTTGGAGCTAATCAGCCCCAGCATTTT.

This clonotype was recorded at least ten times. The CDR3 loop is CASSYSGQGVRADTQYF. CDR3 DNA: TGTGCCAGCAGTTACTCGGGTCAGGGGGTAAGAGCAGATACGCAGTATTTT. The chain has TRBV6-6 and TRBJ2-3; 7 bases line up with TRBD1. The CDR3 consists of 17 residues. V lost 0 bases to trimming and J lost 4 bases; unmatched junction nucleotides: 10. The V gene's germline CDR1 is MNHNY and CDR2 SVGAGI (reference sequence).

The chain employs TRBV5-6 and TRBJ2-1; TRBD2 matches 10 bases. Germline CDR1 is SGHDT and CDR2 is YYEEEE. The CDR3 consists of 18 residues. V shed 4 bases, J shed 8 bases, and the junction held 18 bases outside the gene matches. CDR3 bases: TGTGCCAGCAGCACCCCCGGGACTAGCGAGGGGGCGAGGGATGAGCAGTTCTTC. It encodes CASSTPGTSEGARDEQFF.

This clonotype occurred a few times. V and J are TRBV24-1 and TRBJ2-2; D is uncertain. With 0 bases removed from V and 6 bases from J, the gap between germline ends came to 7 bases. CDR3 length: 14 residues. Germline V CDR1 and CDR2: KGHDR, SFDVKD. This CDR3 is CATSDLAAPGELFF. CDR3 sequence (DNA): TGTGCCACCAGTGATTTGGCGGCTCCCGGGGAGCTGTTTTTT.

This clonotype showed up just a few times. This sequence joins TRBV29-1 and TRBJ2-1; the D gene is possibly TRBD1 (5 bases). Germline loops: CDR1 SQVTM, CDR2 ANQGSEA. This CDR3 spans 13 amino acids. Trimming took 3 bases from V and 6 from J, leaving 12 bases between them. The CDR3, as DNA: TGCAGCGTTGATCCCTCAGGGCCCAATGAGCAGTTCTTC. Amino acid sequence: CSVDPSGPNEQFF.

There are a few counts of this clonotype. CDR3 nucleotides: TGCAGTGCTAGACTAGCGGGGGGGAGAGCAGATACGCAGTATTTT. This sequence encodes CSARLAGGRADTQYF. The chain carries TRBV20-1 and TRBJ2-3, with 12 bases lining up with TRBD2. The length of the CDR3 is 15 residues. The J segment lost 4 bases and the V segment lost 2 bases, leaving 4 bases of the junction unmatched. Germline CDR1 reads DFQATT; CDR2 reads SNEGSKA (reference sequence).

This clonotype showed up many times. The CDR3 region has the DNA TGTGCCAGCAGTTACTCGAAGAAGGGCAGGGCTTGGGCCGGGGAGCTGTTTTTT. Its translation: CASSYSKKGRAWAGELFF. V is TRBV6-5 and J is TRBJ2-2, with D tentatively TRBD1 (5 bases). The germline V and J ends were trimmed by 0 bases and 6 bases, with 20 bases remaining between them. This CDR3 comprises 18 residues. Looked up from germline, CDR1 is MNHEY and CDR2 is SVGAGI.